Presented here are 16 T cell receptor beta chains from one specimen sequenced in a study of post-analysis software for immune sequencing data. Prepared TCR beta cDNA libraries contained unique molecular identifiers. TCRdb reprocessed the PCR reads via MiXCR and lists one record per CDR3 protein. Here the sample spans roughly 580,000 distinct CDR3 sequences, roughly 46% being singletons. These receptors have no known antigen. Study-wide findings and caveats: The study found TRBV5-6, TRBV5-1 and TRBV20-1 among five TRBV segments more frequent in patients than controls.

The sequenced sample consisted of blood. The receptors were gathered from a girl under 18 with multiple sclerosis.

V gene TRBV20-1 combines with J gene TRBJ2-1, with 14 nucleotides matching TRBD2. From germline, CDR1 is DFQATT and CDR2 SNEGSKA (reference sequence). V trimming: 5 bases; J trimming: 4 bases; junction bases outside the gene matches: 10. The CDR3 runs 17 residues. The CDR3: CSAPRTSGGQSYNEQFF. The CDR3, as DNA: TGCAGTGCTCCCCGGACTAGCGGGGGGCAAAGTTACAATGAGCAGTTCTTC.

The rearrangement joins TRBV12-3 or TRBV12-4 to TRBJ2-5; D is possibly TRBD1 or TRBD2 (5 bases each). Trimming took off 3 bases at V and 0 bases at J, with 8 bases between the two ends. CDR3 length: 14 amino acids. The CDR3 sequence: CASSFWGHQETQYF. Here the CDR3 DNA reads TGTGCCAGCAGTTTTTGGGGACACCAAGAGACCCAGTACTTC.

This clonotype was counted between two and nine times. The chain links TRBV7-9 to TRBJ2-5, with a tentative D call TRBD1 (5 bases). The CDR3 consists of 12 residues. The germline V gene encodes CDR1 SEHNR and CDR2 FQNEAQ (reference sequence). V dropped 5 bases and J dropped 4 bases, with 8 bases sitting between them. This chain's CDR3 is CASSHRGETQYF. The CDR3 DNA is TGTGCCAGCAGCCATAGGGGAGAGACCCAGTACTTC. Variable domain in full (rest from reference TRBV7-9 and TRBJ2-5): DTGVSQNPRHKITKRGQNVTFRCDPISEHNRLYWYRQTLGQGPEFLTYFQNEAQLEKSRLLSDRFSAERPKGSFSTLEIQRTEQGDSAMYLCASSHRGETQYFGPGTRLLVL.

There are a few counts of this clonotype. The chain carries TRBV7-2 and TRBJ1-5; TRBD1 aligns across 7 bases. This CDR3 has 15 residues. CDR1 and CDR2 (germline): SGHTA, FQGNSA. V lost 1 base to trimming and J lost 5 bases; unmatched junction nucleotides: 5. Here the CDR3 reads CASSLGRGDYQPQHF. CDR3 DNA: TGTGCCAGCAGCTTAGGCAGGGGGGACTATCAGCCCCAGCATTTT.

The count of this clonotype is one. The J gene is TRBJ2-4, the V gene TRBV12-3 or TRBV12-4; D is possibly TRBD1 or TRBD2 (7 bases each). V dropped 6 bases and J dropped 4 bases, with 13 bases sitting between them. The CDR3 sequence is 14 residues long. The CDR3 coding sequence is TGTGCCAGCAGCCGTCAGGGGGGGAAAAACATTCAGTACTTC. The encoded protein is CASSRQGGKNIQYF.

The genes are TRBV10-3 and TRBJ2-3; perhaps TRBD1 as D (5 bases). Per the germline V gene, CDR1 is ENHRY and CDR2 is SYGVKD. This CDR3 is 12 amino acids long. The ends were cut back, 8 bases at V and 1 base at J, with 7 bases in the middle. CDR3 coding DNA: TGTGCCATCGGGGCGCGCACAGATACGCAGTATTTT. Encoded protein: CAIGARTDTQYF.

The chain links TRBV4-1 to TRBJ1-5, with TRBD1 as a possible D gene (5 bases). CDR3 length: 16 amino acids. Per germline, CDR1 MGHRA and CDR2 YSYEKL. V was clipped by 2 bases and J by 0 bases, with 11 bases between them. CDR3 region: CASSQLLGVSNQPQHF. CDR3 sequence (DNA): TGCGCCAGCAGCCAACTCTTAGGGGTTAGCAATCAGCCCCAGCATTTT.

The V call is TRBV12-3 or TRBV12-4, the J call TRBJ1-1; tentatively, D is TRBD1 (5 bases). The CDR3 length is 13 residues. The ends were cut back, 8 bases at V and 2 bases at J, with 12 bases in the middle. The CDR3 loop reads CASDSGTNTEAFF. CDR3 DNA: TGTGCCAGCGATTCCGGGACTAACACTGAAGCTTTCTTT.

The J gene is TRBJ2-5, the V gene TRBV20-1, with D possibly TRBD2 on 6 matching bases. The CDR3 loop spans 13 amino acids. CDR1 and CDR2 (germline): DFQATT, SNEGSKA (reference sequence). This CDR3 reads CSPSASYQETQYF. In DNA, the CDR3 is TGCAGCCCTAGCGCCTCGTACCAAGAGACCCAGTACTTC.

The chain is built from TRBV27 and TRBJ1-5; 9 nucleotides agree with TRBD1. V lost 8 bases, J lost 5 bases, and 7 bases stayed unmatched. Germline-derived CDR1 and CDR2 are MNHEY and SMNVEV (reference sequence). The CDR3 runs 14 residues. The CDR3 bases are TGTGCCAGCCCTGGGACAGGGCCCTATCAGCCCCAGCATTTT. Translating it yields CASPGTGPYQPQHF.

This clonotype appeared a few times. The V and J genes are TRBV30 and TRBJ2-7, with D possibly being TRBD2 (6 bases). The CDR3 is made up of 14 amino acids. Trimming stripped 1 base from V and 0 bases from J, with 10 bases between. CDR1 GTSNPN and CDR2 SVGIG come from the germline V gene (reference sequence). The DNA for the CDR3 is TGTGCCTGGAGTGCGGGGGTATACTCCTACGAGCAGTACTTC. Encoded protein: CAWSAGVYSYEQYF.

CDR3 in DNA: TGTGCCATCAGTGAGTCGGGACTAGCGGCAATTTTAATCAATGAGCAGTTCTTC. Protein: CAISESGLAAILINEQFF. The chain carries TRBV10-3 and TRBJ2-1; 11 nucleotides align to TRBD2. This CDR3 region has 18 residues. J was trimmed by 6 bases and V by 0 bases; bases with no gene match: 10. Germline CDR1 and CDR2: ENHRY and SYGVKD.

This clonotype was counted only a few times. J is TRBJ2-3 and V is TRBV5-1; 7 bases are a match to TRBD1. The CDR3 runs 15 residues. The trim removed 4 bases at V and 0 bases at J, leaving 5 bases unmatched. The V gene's germline CDR1 is SGHRS and CDR2 YFSETQ. The CDR3 nucleotides are TGCGCCAGCAGCCGAGACAGGGCTAGCACAGATACGCAGTATTTT. Its translation: CASSRDRASTDTQYF.

This chain joins TRBV29-1 and TRBJ2-1; tentative D call: TRBD2 (7 bases). Per germline, CDR1 SQVTM and CDR2 ANQGSEA. The CDR3 covers 15 residues. Trimming removed 3 bases at V and 4 bases at J, with 16 bases between. The CDR3 sequence: CSVEGGGRAYNEQFF. The CDR3 DNA follows: TGCAGCGTTGAGGGGGGGGGCAGGGCGTACAATGAGCAGTTCTTC.

The rearrangement uses TRBV6-5 and TRBJ1-6; D gene unclear. Germline V gives CDR1 MNHEY, CDR2 SVGAGI. V lost 4 bases to trimming and J lost 2 bases, with 15 bases between them. CDR3 length equals 17 residues. CDR3 nucleotides: TGTGCCAGCAGTTCCCCCAACGCGCGAACCTATAATTCACCCCTCCACTTT. Amino acid sequence: CASSSPNARTYNSPLHF.

V usage is TRBV7-2 and J usage is TRBJ2-1; 10 nucleotides match TRBD2. After removal of 3 bases from V and 7 bases from J, the junction contained 6 bases not matched to a gene. There are 15 residues in the CDR3. Germline V gene lookup returns CDR1 SGHTA and CDR2 FQGNSA. DNA of the CDR3: TGTGCCAGCAGCTTTACTAGCGGGATAACAAATGAGCAGTTCTTC. Its translation is CASSFTSGITNEQFF.